These 29 T cell receptor beta chains came from one sample sequenced in a study of cytomegalovirus exposure and HLA in healthy donors. PCR primers comprised 60 Vbeta and 13 Jbeta primers. Assay: immunoSEQ multiplex PCR; the TCRdb copy retains only in-frame clones and omits some. In the table there are roughly 150,000 clones, 85% of which are singletons. Sequenced material: PBMCs. These TCRs come from a boy younger than 10 in good health and CMV-seronegative.

The V gene is TRBV19, the J gene TRBJ1-6; 8 bases are shared with TRBD1. The J segment lost 5 bases and the V segment lost 4 bases, leaving 4 bases of the junction unmatched. In germline, CDR1 is LNHDA, CDR2 SQIVND (reference sequence). The CDR3 is made up of 15 amino acids. CDR3 DNA sequence: TGTGCCAGTAGTAGCCAGGGGGCGGATAATTCACCCCTCCACTTT. Encoded protein: CASSSQGADNSPLHF.

The chain links TRBV5-5 to TRBJ2-4; 8 bases align to TRBD2. J lost 2 bases, V lost 4 bases, and 11 bases had no gene match. The CDR3 is 17 amino acids. Germline values: CDR1 SGHKS, CDR2 YYEKEE (reference sequence). Here the CDR3 DNA reads TGTGCCAGCAGCAACGTAGCGGGGCAAGTAACCAAAAACATTCAGTACTTC. As protein: CASSNVAGQVTKNIQYF. The entire variable domain, with the rest obtained from reference TRBV5-5 and TRBJ2-4, is as follows: DAGVTQSPTHLIKTRGQQVTLRCSPISGHKSVSWYQQVLGQGPQFIFQYYEKEERGRGNFPDRFSARQFPNYSSELNVNALLLGDSALYLCASSNVAGQVTKNIQYFGAGTRLSVL.

This clone was counted once. The genes are TRBV6-4 and TRBJ2-1, with 8 bases lining up with TRBD1. The germline CDR1 and CDR2 sequences are MRHNA and SNTAGT. V lost 2 bases to trimming and J lost 12 bases; unmatched junction nucleotides: 6. The CDR3 loop spans 13 amino acids. DNA for the CDR3: TGTGCCAGCAGTGACAGGGACAGGCCATGGCAGTTCTTC. Translating it yields CASSDRDRPWQFF.

This clone was picked up a small number of times. The V and J genes are TRBV5-5 and TRBJ2-7; tentatively, D is TRBD1 (6 bases). The CDR3 is 15 residues long. With 2 bases removed from V and 2 bases from J, the gap between germline ends came to 14 bases. Germline CDR1 SGHKS, CDR2 YYEKEE (reference sequence). The CDR3 protein is CASSLGTSLPYEQYF. The CDR3 nucleotides read TGTGCCAGCAGCTTAGGGACATCCCTTCCCTACGAGCAGTACTTC. The complete variable domain, with remaining parts taken from reference TRBV5-5 and TRBJ2-7, reads DAGVTQSPTHLIKTRGQQVTLRCSPISGHKSVSWYQQVLGQGPQFIFQYYEKEERGRGNFPDRFSARQFPNYSSELNVNALLLGDSALYLCASSLGTSLPYEQYFGPGTRLTVT.

V and J are TRBV5-1 and TRBJ2-7; tentative D call: TRBD1 (5 bases). This CDR3 spans 15 amino acids. Germline V CDR1 and CDR2: SGHRS, YFSETQ. Trimming removed 3 bases at V and 0 bases at J, with 13 bases between. CDR3 DNA sequence: TGCGCCAGCAGCTCTCGGCCAGGGCCCTCCTACGAGCAGTACGTC. Translating it yields CASSSRPGPSYEQYV.

V and J are TRBV19 and TRBJ2-7; TRBD2 matches 7 bases. V trimming: 4 bases; J trimming: 2 bases; junction bases outside the gene matches: 11. The CDR3 is made up of 16 amino acids. CDR1 is LNHDA, CDR2 SQIVND, per germline (reference sequence). The CDR3 is CASSNPWREYPYEQYF. As DNA, the CDR3 is TGTGCCAGTAGTAACCCCTGGCGGGAGTACCCCTACGAGCAGTACTTC.

This clone was seen a few times. The CDR3 sequence: CASSGLAVYTGELFF. The DNA of the CDR3 is TGTGCCAGCAGTGGACTAGCGGTCTACACCGGGGAGCTGTTTTTT. The chain combines TRBV2 with TRBJ2-2, with 9 bases aligning to TRBD2. The CDR3 runs to 15 residues. In germline, CDR1 is SNHLY, CDR2 FYNNEI. V lost 4 bases to trimming and J lost 3 bases; unmatched junction nucleotides: 3. Drawing the rest from reference TRBV2 and TRBJ2-2, the complete variable domain is EPEVTQTPSHQVTQMGQEVILRCVPISNHLYFYWYRQILGQKVEFLVSFYNNEISEKSEIFDDQFSVERPDGSNFTLKIRSTKLEDSAMYFCASSGLAVYTGELFFGEGSRLTVL.

This clone was seen only once. The CDR3 nucleotides are TGCGCCAGCAGCTCGTGGGGGGGGGATACGCAGTATTTT. Protein product: CASSSWGGDTQYF. J is TRBJ2-3 and V is TRBV5-1; 7 bases are shared with TRBD2. Germline V lookup: CDR1 SGHRS, CDR2 YFSETQ. Trimming at V came to 3 bases and at J to 6 bases, leaving 4 bases not matched to a gene. This CDR3 is 13 amino acids long.

The V and J genes are TRBV7-9 and TRBJ2-1, with TRBD2 as a possible D gene (6 bases). The germline CDR1 and CDR2 sequences are SEHNR and FQNEAQ (reference sequence). The germline V and J ends were trimmed by 5 bases and 7 bases, with 12 bases remaining between them. The CDR3 loop spans 13 amino acids. Here the CDR3 reads CASSPRDLNEQFF. The DNA of the CDR3 is TGTGCCAGCAGCCCCCGGGACTTAAATGAGCAGTTCTTC.

The rearrangement joins TRBV7-3 to TRBJ2-6; no reliable D call. The germline V gene encodes CDR1 SGHTA and CDR2 FQGTGA. The CDR3 sequence is 15 residues long. V gave up 4 bases and J gave up 0 bases, with 7 bases separating them. The CDR3 is CASSSGGSGANVLTF. CDR3 nucleotide sequence: TGTGCCAGCAGCTCAGGTGGCTCTGGGGCCAACGTCCTGACTTTC.

This clone has a single count. Its ends do not fully match the called genes, so a read error is possible. This sequence joins TRBV5-4 and TRBJ1-2, with 8 bases fitting TRBD1. This CDR3 is 15 amino acids long. Germline V gene data show CDR1 as SGHNT and CDR2 as YYREEE (reference sequence). The CDR3 DNA reads TGTGCTAGCAGCCCCGGACAGGGTTGGGGCTATGGCTACACCTTC. Residues: CASSPGQGWGYGYTF.

The chain links TRBV6-1 to TRBJ2-5; 7 bases map to TRBD2. CDR3 length equals 13 residues. J gave up 4 bases and V 7 bases, and 6 bases lay outside the gene matches. Germline-derived CDR1 and CDR2 are MNHNS and SASEGT. CDR3 sequence reads: CASKRPGGETQYF. The CDR3 DNA is TGTGCCAGCAAAAGGCCGGGGGGAGAGACCCAGTACTTC.

J is TRBJ2-3 and V is TRBV27; D perhaps matches TRBD2 (5 bases). The CDR3 totals 14 residues. Trimming shortened V by 4 bases and J by 5 bases, and 13 bases separated the two germline ends. Per germline, CDR1 MNHEY and CDR2 SMNVEV (reference sequence). DNA for the CDR3: TGTGCCAGCAGTTCTTGGGAGAATGGAGATACGCAGTATTTT. Translation: CASSSWENGDTQYF.

The chain uses TRBV27 and TRBJ2-7; no clear D gene. Germline assignment: CDR1 MNHEY and CDR2 SMNVEV (reference sequence). Trimming removed 8 bases at V and 1 base at J, with 15 bases between. The CDR3 sequence is 14 residues long. The CDR3 here is CASRSEDLSYEQYF. DNA for the CDR3: TGTGCCAGCCGGAGCGAGGATCTATCCTACGAGCAGTACTTC.

The rearrangement links TRBV6-1 to TRBJ1-3; no firm D call. Per the germline V gene, CDR1 is MNHNS and CDR2 is SASEGT. The CDR3 loop spans 15 amino acids. Trimming stripped 3 bases from V and 4 bases from J, with 13 bases between. The CDR3: CASSDDPSGGNTIYF. In DNA, the CDR3 is TGTGCCAGCAGTGATGACCCATCGGGGGGAAACACCATATATTTT.

The rearrangement uses TRBV28 and TRBJ2-1; TRBD2 agrees at 14 bases. Germline V gene data show CDR1 as MDHEN and CDR2 as SYDVKM. Trimming cost V 2 bases and J 0 bases; bases outside gene matches: 15. The CDR3 is made up of 22 amino acids. The CDR3 is CASSLPSPWTSGGTSSYNEQFF. The CDR3 nucleotides are TGTGCCAGCAGTTTACCTTCCCCCTGGACTAGCGGGGGGACTAGCTCCTACAATGAGCAGTTCTTC.

The V and J genes are TRBV2 and TRBJ2-1, with 9 bases lining up with TRBD2. Germline CDR1 is SNHLY and CDR2 is FYNNEI. Trimming at V came to 9 bases and at J to 0 bases, leaving 6 bases not matched to a gene. The CDR3 spans 15 residues. CDR3 sequence reads: CASTGTSFSYNEQFF. CDR3 coding DNA: TGTGCCAGTACCGGGACTAGCTTCTCCTACAATGAGCAGTTCTTC.

V gene TRBV7-2 combines with J gene TRBJ2-7; 16 bases map to TRBD2. V was clipped by 5 bases and J by 2 bases; unmatched bases: 3. The CDR3 runs 16 residues. Germline values: CDR1 SGHTA, CDR2 FQGNSA. The CDR3: CASSLGLAGGPYEQYF. CDR3 coding DNA: TGTGCCAGCAGCCTGGGACTAGCGGGAGGGCCCTACGAGCAGTACTTC.

The V call is TRBV18, the J call TRBJ1-1; perhaps TRBD1 as D (5 bases). From germline, CDR1 is KGHSH and CDR2 LQKENI. Trimming stripped 3 bases from V and 0 bases from J, with 11 bases between. The CDR3 spans 15 residues. In nucleotides, the CDR3 is TGTGCCAGCTCACCCTCGACAGCAATGAACACTGAAGCTTTCTTT. Translated: CASSPSTAMNTEAFF.

The chain couples TRBV27 to TRBJ1-1, with D tentatively TRBD1 (5 bases). This CDR3 has 14 residues. Germline CDR1 MNHEY, CDR2 SMNVEV (reference sequence). The ends were cut back, 6 bases at V and 5 bases at J, with 16 bases in the middle. CDR3 coding DNA: TGTGCCAGCAGCCGCGGGGGGTCATGGACTGAAGCTTTCTTT. Translation gives CASSRGGSWTEAFF.

The rearrangement uses TRBV6-6 and TRBJ2-5; 9 nucleotides agree with TRBD1. Germline V gene lookup returns CDR1 MNHNY and CDR2 SVGAGI (reference sequence). The CDR3 has 15 residues. V shed 10 bases and J 0 bases; nucleotides not matched to a gene: 9. CDR3 in DNA: TGTGCCACCGGTTCCGGGACAGGGTACCAAGAGACCCAGTACTTC. Amino acid sequence: CATGSGTGYQETQYF.

The V gene is TRBV2, the J gene TRBJ2-1; D possibly corresponds to TRBD2 (5 bases). V was trimmed by 7 bases and J by 6 bases, leaving 19 bases between them. Germline lookup yields CDR1 SNHLY and CDR2 FYNNEI. The CDR3 sequence is 15 residues long. The CDR3 sequence: CASTTSAGPCNEQFF. The CDR3 region has the DNA TGTGCCAGCACTACGTCGGCGGGCCCCTGCAATGAGCAGTTCTTC.

The chain combines TRBV7-9 with TRBJ2-5, with 10 bases that match TRBD2. Judging by the DNA end, TRBJ2-7 fits better; the J call may be wrong. Germline V gives CDR1 SEHNR, CDR2 FQNEAQ (reference sequence). CDR3 size: 16 residues. The CDR3 sequence is CASSPRLAGVKYEQYF. CDR3 DNA: TGTGCCAGCAGCCCGCGGCTAGCGGGAGTGAAGTACGAGCAGTACTTC.

The chain joins TRBV5-1 to TRBJ2-3, with a weak D call TRBD2 (6 bases). The CDR3 length is 14 residues. Germline CDR1 and CDR2: SGHRS and YFSETQ. V was cut by 1 base and J by 1 base, with 7 bases left in between. The CDR3 spells CASSLKRGTDTQYF. The DNA for the CDR3 is TGCGCCAGCAGCTTGAAGCGGGGCACAGATACGCAGTATTTT.

The rearrangement links TRBV25-1 to TRBJ2-3; 10 nucleotides agree with TRBD2. The junction had 7 bases not matched to a gene; V was cut back by 6 bases and J by 4 bases. The CDR3 spans 15 residues. CDR1 MGHDK and CDR2 SYGVNS come from the germline V gene. CDR3 loop: CASSEAAGGSDTQYF. DNA of the CDR3: TGTGCCAGCAGCGAGGCAGCGGGAGGGTCAGATACGCAGTATTTT.

The chain links TRBV19 to TRBJ2-5; D is unresolved. V was clipped by 2 bases and J by 5 bases, with 3 bases between them. The CDR3 length is 11 residues. The V gene's germline CDR1 is LNHDA and CDR2 SQIVND (reference sequence). The CDR3 bases are TGTGCCAGTAGTATATATGAGACCCAGTACTTC. Residues: CASSIYETQYF.

The chain couples TRBV28 to TRBJ1-1, with D possibly matching TRBD1 (6 bases). Germline CDR1 MDHEN, CDR2 SYDVKM. V was clipped by 5 bases and J by 7 bases, with 17 bases between them. CDR3 length equals 14 residues. The DNA for the CDR3 is TGTGCCAGCAGTCCCCTCGGACAGCGAGTTGAAGCTTTCTTT. Its translation is CASSPLGQRVEAFF.

The chain combines TRBV12-2 with TRBJ2-7; the table's D call, TRBD1, has no DNA check behind it. TRBV12-2 is a pseudogene. The CDR3 totals 16 residues. Written as DNA, the CDR3 is TGTGCAAGTCGCCAAACCCTGGGCAGACGCTCCTACGAGCAGTACTTC. Translating it yields CASRQTLGRRSYEQYF.

As for this clone: At one end, the junction sequence differs from germline, possibly due to a read error. The chain combines TRBV7-9 with TRBJ1-2; D is unresolved. The CDR3 runs to 13 residues. Germline CDR1 is SEHNR and CDR2 is FQNEAQ (reference sequence). CDR3 DNA: TGTTCCAGCAGCCCCCCTGGAGGGAATGGCTACACCTTC. Amino acids: CSSSPPGGNGYTF.